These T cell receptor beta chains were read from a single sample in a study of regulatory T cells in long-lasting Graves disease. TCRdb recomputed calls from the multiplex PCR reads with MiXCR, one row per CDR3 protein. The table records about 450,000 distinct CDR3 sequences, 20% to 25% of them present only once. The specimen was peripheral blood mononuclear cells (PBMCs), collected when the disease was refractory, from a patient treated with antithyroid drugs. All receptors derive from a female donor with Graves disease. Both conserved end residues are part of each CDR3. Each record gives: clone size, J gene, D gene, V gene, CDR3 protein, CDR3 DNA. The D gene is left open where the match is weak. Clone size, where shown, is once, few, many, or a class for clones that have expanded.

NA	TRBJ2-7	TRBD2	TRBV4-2	CASSQEPTSGTYEQYF	TGTGCCAGCAGCCAAGAACCCACTAGCGGAACCTACGAGCAGTACTTC
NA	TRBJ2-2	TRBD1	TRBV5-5	CASSPLGTGNTGELFF	TGTGCCAGCAGCCCTTTGGGGACAGGGAACACCGGGGAGCTGTTTTTT
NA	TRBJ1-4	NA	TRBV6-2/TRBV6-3	CASSYSGRDEKLFF	TGTGCCAGCAGTTACTCGGGCAGGGACGAAAAACTGTTTTTT
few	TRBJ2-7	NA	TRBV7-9	CASSPIDYEQYF	TGTGCCAGCAGCCCGATAGACTACGAGCAGTACTTC
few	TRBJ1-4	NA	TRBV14	CASSQDPRANEKLFF	TGTGCCAGCAGCCAAGATCCCCGGGCTAATGAAAAACTGTTTTTT
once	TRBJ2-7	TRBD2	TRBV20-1	CSAGGGECEQYF	TGCAGTGCCGGGGGGGGGGAGTGCGAGCAGTACTTC
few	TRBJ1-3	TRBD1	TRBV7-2	CASSLAQTGGNTIYF	TGTGCCAGCAGCTTAGCTCAGACAGGGGGAAACACCATATATTTT
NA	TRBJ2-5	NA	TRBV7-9	CASSLAIQIEPEYF	TGTGCCAGCAGCTTAGCGATACAGATAGAGCCGGAGTACTTC
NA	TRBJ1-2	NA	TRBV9	CASSKPTGGYTF	TGTGCCAGCAGCAAGCCCACGGGAGGCTACACCTTC
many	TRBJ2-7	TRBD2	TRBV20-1	CSAQGLVYEQYF	TGCAGTGCGCAGGGACTAGTCTACGAGCAGTACTTC
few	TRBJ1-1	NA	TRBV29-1	CSVAIGGTEAFF	TGCAGCGTAGCGATTGGGGGCACTGAAGCTTTCTTT
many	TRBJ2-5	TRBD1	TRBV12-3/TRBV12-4	CASSVGQGGRETQYF	TGTGCCAGCAGTGTTGGACAGGGAGGTCGAGAGACCCAGTACTTC
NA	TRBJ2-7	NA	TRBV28	CASSFRGHQKEQYF	TGTGCCAGCAGTTTCAGGGGACATCAGAAAGAGCAGTACTTC
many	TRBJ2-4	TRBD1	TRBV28	CASEGAGQGNIQYF	TGTGCCAGCGAGGGGGCGGGACAGGGCAACATTCAGTACTTC
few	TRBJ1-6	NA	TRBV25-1	CASSGNRVNSPLHF	TGTGCCAGCAGTGGGAACAGGGTTAATTCACCCCTCCACTTT
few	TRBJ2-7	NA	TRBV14	CASSPGPGEQYF	TGTGCCAGCAGTCCCGGACCTGGCGAGCAGTACTTC
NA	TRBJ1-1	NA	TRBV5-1	CASSLDSALNTEAFF	TGCGCCAGCAGCTTGGATTCGGCCCTGAACACTGAAGCTTTCTTT
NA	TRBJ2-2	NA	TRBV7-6	CASSLGTRGPNTGELFF	TGTGCCAGCAGCTTGGGGACTCGGGGCCCGAACACCGGGGAGCTGTTTTTT
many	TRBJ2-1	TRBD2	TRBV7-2	CASSQGAGGYNEQFF	TGTGCCAGCAGCCAGGGAGCGGGAGGGTACAATGAGCAGTTCTTC
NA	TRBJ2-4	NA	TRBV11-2	CASSAGGGGGIQYF	TGTGCCAGCAGCGCTGGCGGAGGGGGTGGTATTCAGTACTTC
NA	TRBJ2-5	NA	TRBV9	CASSLTGTPNSETQYF	TGTGCCAGCAGCTTGACCGGGACTCCCAACTCGGAGACCCAGTACTTC
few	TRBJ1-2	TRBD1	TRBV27	CASSLPQGERMGYTF	TGTGCCAGCAGTTTACCACAGGGGGAGCGGATGGGCTACACCTTC
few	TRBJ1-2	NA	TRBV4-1	CASRHIGRNYGYTF	TGCGCCAGCAGGCATATTGGGCGGAACTATGGCTACACCTTC
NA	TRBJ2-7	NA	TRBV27	CASSSADYWRSYEQYF	TGTGCCAGCAGTTCCGCGGACTACTGGCGCTCCTACGAGCAGTACTTC
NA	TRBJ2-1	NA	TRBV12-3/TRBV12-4	CASSHARRGNEQFF	TGTGCCAGCAGCCACGCACGTCGGGGCAATGAGCAGTTCTTC
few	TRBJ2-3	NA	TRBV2	CASSDGGDTQYF	TGTGCCAGCAGTGACGGGGGAGATACGCAGTATTTT
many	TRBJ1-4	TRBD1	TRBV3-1	CASSPGQLNEKLFF	TGTGCCAGCAGCCCGGGACAGCTTAATGAAAAACTGTTTTTT
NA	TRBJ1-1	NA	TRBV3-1	CASSQMGGTEAFF	TGTGCCAGCAGCCAGATGGGAGGGACTGAAGCTTTCTTT
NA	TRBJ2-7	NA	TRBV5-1	CASSFTPNYEQYF	TGCGCCAGCAGCTTCACACCGAACTACGAGCAGTACTTC
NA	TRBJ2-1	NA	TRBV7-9	CASSSPTRGVDEQFF	TGTGCCAGCAGCTCCCCGACTCGGGGAGTTGATGAGCAGTTCTTC
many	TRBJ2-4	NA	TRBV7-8	CASSSDSSRPGAAKNIQYF	TGTGCCAGCAGCTCGGATTCTAGCCGACCGGGGGCAGCCAAAAACATTCAGTACTTC
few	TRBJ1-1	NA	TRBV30	CAWRTTGQNTEAFF	TGTGCCTGGAGGACTACAGGGCAGAACACTGAAGCTTTCTTT
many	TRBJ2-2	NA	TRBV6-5	CASSYSLGQGNTGELFF	TGTGCCAGCAGTTACTCGCTAGGTCAGGGCAACACCGGGGAGCTGTTTTTT